The 2 T cell receptor beta chains given below trace back to one sample, sequenced in a study of blood T cell repertoires in COVID-19 (dated by TCRdb to the early 2020s). Libraries were built with the immunoSEQ multiplex PCR assay. Entries here come from immuneACCESS through TCRdb and include only in-frame sequences with V and J called. Some clones fail to appear in such tables; in the studies checked, an unresolved V gene covers under half of the shortfall, and the cause of the remainder is unknown. Within this sample are 100,000 to 120,000 clones, with about 80% of them counted one time only. More than 15% of the sample belongs to the ten largest clones. The material sequenced was peripheral blood. These receptor sequences come from a woman older than 75 with active or convalescent COVID-19.

J is TRBJ1-2 and V is TRBV7-8; tentatively, D is TRBD1 (5 bases). In germline, CDR1 is SGHVS, CDR2 FQNEAQ. The V gene lost 1 base and the J gene lost 4 bases, with 16 bases spanning the gap. The length of the CDR3 is 16 residues. CDR3: CASSLEGWGGVYGYTF. The CDR3 region has the DNA TGTGCCAGCAGCTTAGAGGGTTGGGGGGGTGTCTATGGCTACACCTTC. The whole variable domain, remainder taken from reference TRBV7-8 and TRBJ1-2, is GAGVSQSPRYKVAKRGQDVALRCDPISGHVSLFWYQQALGQGPEFLTYFQNEAQLDKSGLPSDRFFAERPEGSVSTLKIQRTQQEDSAVYLCASSLEGWGGVYGYTFGSGTRLTVV.

The rearrangement uses TRBV5-1 and TRBJ2-1, with 9 bases lining up with TRBD2. CDR3 length: 15 residues. V lost 0 bases to trimming and J lost 6 bases; unmatched junction nucleotides: 4. CDR1 and CDR2 (germline): SGHRS, YFSETQ. The CDR3 region has the DNA TGCGCCAGCAGCTTGGTTTCTAGCGGGGTCAATGAGCAGTTCTTC. Translation: CASSLVSSGVNEQFF.